The 15 T cell receptor beta chains listed next were all sequenced from one sample in a study of T cells in Graves' hyperthyroidism and ophthalmopathy. RNA transcripts yielded amplified TCR beta CDR3 regions. The HTBI primer set was used in a first-round RT-PCR of the TCR CDR3. Via MiXCR, TCRdb re-called the multiplex PCR reads, giving one row per CDR3 protein. The repertoire holds 700,000 or so distinct CDR3 sequences, with around 15% as singletons. The sequenced sample was blood. These receptors originate from a man aged 18 to 30 with Graves' hyperthyroidism.

V and J are TRBV2 and TRBJ2-2, with no clear D. The CDR3 is 14 residues long. V dropped 5 bases and J dropped 1 base, with 8 bases sitting between them. Germline V gene data show CDR1 as SNHLY and CDR2 as FYNNEI. CDR3 nucleotides: TGTGCCAGCAGTAACCGACAGAACACCGGGGAGCTGTTTTTT. It encodes CASSNRQNTGELFF.

The chain employs TRBV29-1 and TRBJ1-1; TRBD1 is a possible D gene (6 bases). V gave up 6 bases and J gave up 1 base, with 12 bases separating them. The CDR3 is 13 residues long. From germline, CDR1 is SQVTM and CDR2 ANQGSEA. The chain's CDR3 is CSVGGDTNTEAFF. The CDR3, as DNA: TGCAGCGTCGGGGGGGACACGAACACTGAAGCTTTCTTT.

This clonotype was detected ten times or more. The chain joins TRBV6-1 to TRBJ2-1; D assignment may be TRBD1 or TRBD2 (5 bases each). V dropped 6 bases and J dropped 8 bases, with 26 bases sitting between them. CDR1 is MNHNS and CDR2 is SASEGT in the germline V gene. The CDR3 loop spans 17 amino acids. The CDR3 DNA follows: TGTGCCAGCAGGTACACAGTCAGTAGGGGACCCTCGGATGAGCAGTTCTTC. Translation: CASRYTVSRGPSDEQFF.

This clonotype was counted between two and nine times. This chain connects TRBV6-1 to TRBJ2-7, with D tentatively TRBD1 (6 bases). Trimming pared 6 bases from V and 2 bases from J, leaving 11 bases between. The germline V gene has CDR1 MNHNS and CDR2 SASEGT. The CDR3 is made up of 13 amino acids. The CDR3 nucleotides read TGTGCCAGCAGGATGACAGGTGCCTACGAGCAGTACTTC. This encodes CASRMTGAYEQYF.

The table lists this clonotype with many counts. V is TRBV20-1 and J is TRBJ2-1, with 8 nucleotides matching TRBD2. The germline V gene encodes CDR1 DFQATT and CDR2 SNEGSKA (reference sequence). CDR3 size: 15 residues. Trimming at V came to 3 bases and at J to 3 bases, leaving 7 bases not matched to a gene. The CDR3 protein is CSASGSAGGYNEQFF. CDR3 DNA sequence: TGCAGTGCTAGCGGCTCCGCGGGGGGCTACAATGAGCAGTTCTTC.

This clonotype has a count of ten or more. This chain joins TRBV11-2 and TRBJ1-1; D not certain. Germline values: CDR1 SGHAT, CDR2 FQNNGV. The CDR3 extends over 14 amino acids. V lost 4 bases to trimming and J lost 1 base, with 10 bases between them. CDR3 amino acids: CASSSSPTNTEAFF. CDR3 coding DNA: TGTGCCAGCAGCTCGAGTCCGACGAACACTGAAGCTTTCTTT.

Only a few counts were recorded for this clonotype. The rearrangement joins TRBV7-2 to TRBJ2-3, with TRBD2 identical over 12 bases. Germline V lookup: CDR1 SGHTA, CDR2 FQGNSA. With 5 bases clipped from V and 4 bases from J, the junction kept 7 bases outside the gene matches. The CDR3 has 16 residues. The CDR3 here is CASSTGLAGNADTQYF. The CDR3 nucleotides are TGTGCCAGCAGCACCGGACTAGCGGGAAATGCAGATACGCAGTATTTT.

The CDR3 protein is CASSLAAGQGNKETQYF. Written as DNA, the CDR3 is TGTGCCAGCAGCTTGGCCGCGGGACAGGGGAATAAGGAGACCCAGTACTTC. This chain connects TRBV5-6 to TRBJ2-5; 10 positions match TRBD1. Trimming at V came to 0 bases and at J to 5 bases, leaving 10 bases not matched to a gene. The CDR3 length is 17 residues. The germline V gene has CDR1 SGHDT and CDR2 YYEEEE.

In its sample, this clonotype was seen many times. V gene TRBV28 combines with J gene TRBJ2-1; TRBD2 agrees at 7 bases. Germline V lookup: CDR1 MDHEN, CDR2 SYDVKM. The CDR3 runs to 18 residues. Trimming cost V 5 bases and J 0 bases; bases outside gene matches: 13. The CDR3: CASSPPSGTLSSYNEQFF. The DNA for the CDR3 is TGTGCCAGCAGTCCCCCCAGCGGGACCTTGAGCTCCTACAATGAGCAGTTCTTC.

This clonotype was seen only a few times. The chain employs TRBV27 and TRBJ1-4, with 8 bases identical to TRBD1. The V gene's germline CDR1 is MNHEY and CDR2 SMNVEV (reference sequence). Trimming took 5 bases from V and 5 from J; bases not matched to a gene: 7. This CDR3 comprises 15 residues. CDR3 sequence reads: CASSAGQGRNEKLFF. The DNA for the CDR3 is TGTGCCAGCAGTGCCGGACAGGGAAGGAATGAAAAACTGTTTTTT.

The V and J genes are TRBV20-1 and TRBJ2-7; D gene unclear. The CDR3 is 13 residues long. V was shortened by 1 base and J by 3 bases, with 10 bases between the two germline ends. The germline V gene encodes CDR1 DFQATT and CDR2 SNEGSKA (reference sequence). CDR3 coding DNA: TGCAGTGCTAGAGCGGGCGGAGACTACGAGCAGTACTTC. Protein sequence: CSARAGGDYEQYF.

This sequence joins TRBV24-1 and TRBJ2-1; the match to TRBD1 covers 7 bases. Germline lookup yields CDR1 KGHDR and CDR2 SFDVKD. After removal of 0 bases from V and 4 bases from J, the junction contained 11 bases not matched to a gene. This CDR3 is built from 18 residues. For the CDR3, the DNA is TGTGCCACCAGTGATTTGAACTCGGGTAGGGGGCAATACAATGAGCAGTTCTTC. Protein sequence: CATSDLNSGRGQYNEQFF.

This clonotype was detected only a few times. The chain couples TRBV4-2 to TRBJ1-2, with 8 bases that match TRBD1. Looked up from germline, CDR1 is LGHNA and CDR2 is YNFKEQ. J gave up 3 bases and V 0 bases, and 6 bases lay outside the gene matches. The CDR3 consists of 16 residues. The CDR3 DNA reads TGTGCCAGCAGCCAAGATTCAACAGGGGGGGACTATGGCTACACCTTC. Residues: CASSQDSTGGDYGYTF.

The V and J genes are TRBV16 and TRBJ2-1, with 10 bases identical to TRBD1. V was clipped by 9 bases and J by 3 bases; unmatched bases: 8. Germline-derived CDR1 and CDR2 are KGHSY and FQNENV. The CDR3 sequence is 15 residues long. The CDR3 region is CASTTTGGFYNEQFF. DNA of the CDR3: TGTGCCAGTACGACGACAGGGGGCTTCTACAATGAGCAGTTCTTC. Looking up the rest from reference TRBV16 and TRBJ2-1 gives the full variable domain: GEEVAQTPKHLVRGEGQKAKLYCAPIKGHSYVFWYQQVLKNEFKFLISFQNENVFDETGMPKERFSAKCLPNSPCSLEIQATKLEDSAVYFCASTTTGGFYNEQFFGPGTRLTVL.

This clonotype came up a few times. The genes are TRBV10-3 and TRBJ2-3, with 9 bases aligning to TRBD2. CDR1 and CDR2 from the germline V gene are ENHRY and SYGVKD. Unmatched junction bases numbered 9, after V lost 5 bases and J lost 0 bases. The CDR3 runs 17 residues. CDR3 in DNA: TGTGCCATCAGTAAACGACTAGCGGTCGACAGCACAGATACGCAGTATTTT. Translation gives CAISKRLAVDSTDTQYF.